This note documents a single T cell receptor (beta chain) sequence. This entry belongs to a study of blood T cell repertoires in COVID-19. Across the study: COVID-19 samples, acute and convalescent, were from the United States, Italy and Spain.

Per the original data handling: Reference gene primers were amplified, and this amplification served to estimate nucleated cell counts. Clones were sequenced by immunoSEQ multiplex PCR, and TCRdb holds only the in-frame ones, with some missing. V, J and clone size were drawn from that table, and D and trimming were deduced from the DNA. This table holds approximately 240,000 clones, around 85% found once. This clonotype was obtained from a woman between 45 and 60 years old in a cohort exposed to, infected with or recovered from COVID-19 (not recorded which). Input material: PBMCs or T cells enriched from blood (not recorded which).

CDR3 coding DNA: TGTGCCAGCAGCCTCCGGGACAGCTATTACAATGAGCAGTTCTTC. It yields the protein CASSLRDSYYNEQFF. J is TRBJ2-1 and V is TRBV5-5; 7 bases fit TRBD1. The V and J ends lost 4 bases and 4 bases, in that order; junction bases with no gene match: 8. The CDR3 runs to 15 residues. Germline CDR1 is SGHKS and CDR2 is YYEKEE (reference sequence).